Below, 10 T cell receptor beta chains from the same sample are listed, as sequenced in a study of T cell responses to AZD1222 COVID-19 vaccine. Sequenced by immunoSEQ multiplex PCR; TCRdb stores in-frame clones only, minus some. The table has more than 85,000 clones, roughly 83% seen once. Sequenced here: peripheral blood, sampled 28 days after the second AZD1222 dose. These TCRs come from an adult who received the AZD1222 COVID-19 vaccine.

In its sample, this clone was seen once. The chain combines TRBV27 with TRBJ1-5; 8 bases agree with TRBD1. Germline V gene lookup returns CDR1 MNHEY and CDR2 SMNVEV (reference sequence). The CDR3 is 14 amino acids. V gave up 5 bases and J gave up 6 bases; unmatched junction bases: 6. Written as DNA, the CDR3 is TGTGCCAGCAGTAATACAGGGGGAGGTCAGCCCCAGCATTTT. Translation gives CASSNTGGGQPQHF.

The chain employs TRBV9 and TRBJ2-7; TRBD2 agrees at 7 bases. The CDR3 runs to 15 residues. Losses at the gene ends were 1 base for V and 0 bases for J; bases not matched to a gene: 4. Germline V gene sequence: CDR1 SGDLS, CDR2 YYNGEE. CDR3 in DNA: TGTGCCAGCAGCGTATCTGGGACTACCTCCTACGAGCAGTACTTC. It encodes CASSVSGTTSYEQYF.

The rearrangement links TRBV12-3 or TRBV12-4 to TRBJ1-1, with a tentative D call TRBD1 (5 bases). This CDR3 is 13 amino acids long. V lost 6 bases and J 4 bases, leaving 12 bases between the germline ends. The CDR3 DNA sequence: TGTGCCAGCAGCGCAGGGAAAAGCACTGAAGCTTTCTTT. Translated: CASSAGKSTEAFF.

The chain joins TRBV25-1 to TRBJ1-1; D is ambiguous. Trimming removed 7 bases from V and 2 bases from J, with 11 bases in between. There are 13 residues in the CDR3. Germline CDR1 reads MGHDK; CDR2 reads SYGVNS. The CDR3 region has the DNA TGTGCCAGCACCCCCCGACACAACACTGAAGCTTTCTTT. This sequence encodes CASTPRHNTEAFF.

The CDR3 DNA reads as TGTGCTACCCCTCGGGGCGGGAACTACAATGAGCAGTTCTTC. This encodes CATPRGGNYNEQFF. The V gene is TRBV7-2, the J gene TRBJ2-1, with a possible D match to TRBD2 (6 bases). The CDR3 spans 14 residues. CDR1 SGHTA and CDR2 FQGNSA come from the germline V gene.

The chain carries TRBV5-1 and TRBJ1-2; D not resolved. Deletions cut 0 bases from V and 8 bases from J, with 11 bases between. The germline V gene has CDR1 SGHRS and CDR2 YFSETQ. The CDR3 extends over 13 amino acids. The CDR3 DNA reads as TGCGCCAGCAGCTTGGCCCTATCGGCCGGCTACACCTTC. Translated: CASSLALSAGYTF.

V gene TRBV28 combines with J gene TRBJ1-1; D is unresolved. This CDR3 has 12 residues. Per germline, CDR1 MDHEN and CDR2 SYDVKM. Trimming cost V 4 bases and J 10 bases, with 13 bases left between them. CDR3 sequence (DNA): TGTGCCAGCAGTTCCCCCCCCAGGTTAGCTTTCTTT. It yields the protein CASSSPPRLAFF.

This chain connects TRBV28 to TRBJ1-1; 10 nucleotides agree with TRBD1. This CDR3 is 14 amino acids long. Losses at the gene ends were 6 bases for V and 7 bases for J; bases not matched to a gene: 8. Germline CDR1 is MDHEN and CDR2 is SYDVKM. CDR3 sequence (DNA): TGTGCCAGCAGCCCGGGACAGGGGTGGGTTGAAGCTTTCTTT. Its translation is CASSPGQGWVEAFF.

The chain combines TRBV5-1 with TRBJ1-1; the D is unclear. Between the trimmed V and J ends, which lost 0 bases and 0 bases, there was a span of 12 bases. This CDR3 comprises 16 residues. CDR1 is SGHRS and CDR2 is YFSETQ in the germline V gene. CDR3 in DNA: TGCGCCAGCAGCTTGGGTCAGATTCCCATGAACACTGAAGCTTTCTTT. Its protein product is CASSLGQIPMNTEAFF.

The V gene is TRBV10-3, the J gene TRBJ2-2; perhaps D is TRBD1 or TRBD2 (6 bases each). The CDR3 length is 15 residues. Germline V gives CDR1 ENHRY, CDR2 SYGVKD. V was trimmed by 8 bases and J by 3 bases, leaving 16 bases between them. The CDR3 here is CAISATGRHTGELFF. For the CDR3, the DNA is TGTGCCATCTCAGCCACAGGGAGGCACACCGGGGAGCTGTTTTTT.